The clone carrying this T cell receptor beta chain was seen a handful of times. The CDR3 loop spans 13 amino acids. Trimming left V 2 bases short and J 4 bases short, with 8 bases between. Germline lookup yields CDR1 ENHRY and CDR2 SYGVKD. Via MiXCR, TCRdb re-called the 5' RACE reads, giving one row per CDR3 protein. The sample includes 700,000 or so distinct CDR3 sequences, roughly 20% of them seen just once. This sample is part of a study of identical twins. These data were also reused for a study on T cells expressing NK-cell markers. From that report: Sorting in several experiments was restricted by an anti-gamma-delta TCR antibody to alpha-beta TCR T cells.

The J gene is TRBJ1-2, the V gene TRBV10-3; D remains unclear. Specimen: PBMCs. This clonotype was sampled from a woman aged 18-29 years in good health. Here the CDR3 DNA reads TGTGCCATCAGTGAGCCGGAAGGCTATGGCTACACCTTC. It translates to CAISEPEGYGYTF.